This T cell receptor beta chain stems from a study of blood T cell repertoires in COVID-19. Study details: Donors in the United States, Italy and Spain gave samples during acute or convalescent COVID-19.

Measured with immunoSEQ multiplex PCR; TCRdb has only the in-frame clones, and not every one. The sample includes about 220,000 clones, 80% to 90% seen only once; the top ten take 2% to 3%. This clone was observed once. CDR1 and CDR2 from the germline V gene are LGHDT and YNNKEL (reference sequence). This CDR3 has 15 amino acids. The ends lost 4 bases at V and 8 bases at J; junction bases unmatched: 7. The V call is TRBV3-1 (or the pseudogene TRBV3-2), the J call TRBJ2-1, with 11 bases fitting TRBD2. Sequences were obtained from peripheral blood. This receptor was obtained from a middle-aged woman with active or convalescent COVID-19. The CDR3 protein is CASSLTSGGDDEQFF. The CDR3 region has the DNA TGTGCCAGCAGCCTCACTAGCGGGGGTGACGATGAGCAGTTCTTC.